Following are 21 T cell receptor beta chains from one sample sequenced in a study of blood T cell repertoires in COVID-19 (dated by TCRdb to 2020 to 2022). The library was made by the immunoSEQ multiplex PCR assay. TCRdb mirrors the immuneACCESS table, restricted to in-frame sequences. Some clones are absent from its copies; in checked studies, under half trace to an unresolved V gene, and the reason for the others is unknown. For this sample there are 250,000 or so clones; roughly 89% appear just once. Clones ranked in the top ten supply 3.5% to 5.5% of the sample. The material sequenced was peripheral blood. The receptors here all came from a woman aged 35 to 49 who had recovered from COVID-19.

The chain is built from TRBV6-6 and TRBJ1-1, with D unclear. Trimming pared 2 bases from V and 1 base from J, leaving 2 bases between. This CDR3 is 12 amino acids long. Germline V gives CDR1 MNHNY, CDR2 SVGAGI (reference sequence). DNA for the CDR3: TGTGCCAGCAGTTACCGGAACACTGAAGCTTTCTTT. It is translated as CASSYRNTEAFF.

The chain combines TRBV5-6 with TRBJ2-6; weak D call: TRBD2 (6 bases). The CDR3 length is 16 residues. V was pared by 0 bases and J by 3 bases, with 10 bases between. Per the germline V gene, CDR1 is SGHDT and CDR2 is YYEEEE. CDR3 coding DNA: TGTGCCAGCAGCTTGGTGTGGGGAGGTGGGGCCAACGTCCTGACTTTC. Protein: CASSLVWGGGANVLTF.

This CDR3 is CASSESKSSSGNEQFF. The CDR3 DNA sequence: TGCGCCAGCAGTGAGTCGAAATCTAGCTCAGGCAATGAGCAGTTCTTC. The chain uses TRBV10-1 and TRBJ2-1; tentatively, D is TRBD2 (5 bases). Germline values: CDR1 WNHNN, CDR2 SYGVQD (reference sequence). Trimming left V 0 bases short and J 6 bases short, with 15 bases between. This CDR3 contains 16 residues.

This clone showed up just once. The rearrangement links TRBV13 to TRBJ1-3; D gene uncertain. Deletions cut 4 bases from V and 2 bases from J, with 18 bases between. The CDR3 contains 17 residues. Germline V CDR1 and CDR2: PRHDT, FYEKMQ (reference sequence). CDR3 sequence: CASSSPREGLAGNTIYF. The DNA for the CDR3 is TGTGCCAGCAGCTCGCCGCGGGAGGGCTTAGCTGGAAACACCATATATTTT.

The table lists this clone with a few counts. V and J are TRBV29-1 and TRBJ2-2; 9 nucleotides agree with TRBD2. Per germline, CDR1 SQVTM and CDR2 ANQGSEA. Unmatched junction bases numbered 3, after V lost 4 bases and J lost 6 bases. This CDR3 region has 13 residues. The DNA for the CDR3 is TGCAGCGTTGTAGTAGCGGGAGCCGGGGAGCTGTTTTTT. Translation: CSVVVAGAGELFF.

The DNA for the CDR3 is TGCGCCAGCAGCCCCAACAGGGGGCACGAGCAGTACTTC. Encoded protein: CASSPNRGHEQYF. This chain uses TRBV5-1 with TRBJ2-7, with TRBD1 matching 9 bases. The CDR3 spans 13 residues. Per germline, CDR1 SGHRS and CDR2 YFSETQ. V was clipped by 4 bases and J by 5 bases; unmatched bases: 4.

This chain joins TRBV9 and TRBJ1-2; no definite D call. Germline V gene sequence: CDR1 SGDLS, CDR2 YYNGEE. CDR3 length: 14 amino acids. V was clipped by 4 bases and J by 5 bases, with 15 bases between them. Here the CDR3 reads CASSKDGLLYGYTF. In nucleotides, the CDR3 is TGTGCCAGCAGCAAGGACGGACTCCTTTATGGCTACACCTTC.

Only one count was recorded for this clone. The chain links TRBV15 to TRBJ2-7; 11 bases align to TRBD1. Germline V gene sequence: CDR1 LNHNV, CDR2 YYDKDF (reference sequence). This CDR3 is built from 13 residues. J gave up 7 bases and V 4 bases, and 3 bases lay outside the gene matches. CDR3 sequence reads: CATSTDRGREQYF. In DNA, the CDR3 is TGTGCCACCAGCACGGACAGGGGGCGAGAGCAGTACTTC.

This chain connects TRBV5-4 to TRBJ2-1; TRBD2 matches at 12 bases. Per germline, CDR1 SGHNT and CDR2 YYREEE (reference sequence). Unmatched junction bases numbered 12, after V lost 4 bases and J lost 4 bases. There are 18 residues in the CDR3. In nucleotides, the CDR3 is TGTGCCAGCAGCCCCGGGGCACTAGCGGGGGGACTATACAATGAGCAGTTCTTC. Translation: CASSPGALAGGLYNEQFF.

The gene calls are TRBV6-1 and TRBJ1-2; no definite D call. Germline loops: CDR1 MNHNS, CDR2 SASEGT. CDR3 size: 15 residues. V was shortened by 0 bases and J by 4 bases, with 12 bases between the two germline ends. CDR3 nucleotides: TGTGCCAGCAGTGAAGCCGGGATCCCACTCTATGGCTACACCTTC. Translated, it gives CASSEAGIPLYGYTF.

The chain couples TRBV5-8 to TRBJ2-2; D is possibly TRBD2 (5 bases). This CDR3 comprises 15 residues. Germline CDR1 SGHTS, CDR2 YDEGEE. V was pared by 0 bases and J by 4 bases, with 10 bases between. The CDR3 sequence is CASSLGGLGTGELFF. CDR3 DNA: TGTGCCAGCAGCTTGGGCGGGCTTGGCACCGGGGAGCTGTTTTTT.

This chain uses TRBV28 with TRBJ1-4; D is possibly TRBD1 (6 bases). The CDR3 has 15 residues. Trimming stripped 5 bases from V and 0 bases from J, with 10 bases between. Germline V gives CDR1 MDHEN, CDR2 SYDVKM. The CDR3 DNA is TGTGCCAGCAGTAAGACAGGTGCAACTAATGAAAAACTGTTTTTT. Residues: CASSKTGATNEKLFF.

The chain employs TRBV19 and TRBJ2-5; 12 bases match TRBD2. Germline assignment: CDR1 LNHDA and CDR2 SQIVND (reference sequence). The junction had 1 base not matched to a gene; V was cut back by 3 bases and J by 5 bases. CDR3 length equals 14 residues. The CDR3 DNA follows: TGTGCCAGTAGTATGACTAGCGGGAGTGAGACCCAGTACTTC. Its protein product is CASSMTSGSETQYF.

The chain employs TRBV11-2 and TRBJ2-1; no reliable D call. CDR1 is SGHAT, CDR2 FQNNGV, per germline. The V gene lost 0 bases and the J gene lost 7 bases, with 10 bases spanning the gap. The length of the CDR3 is 14 residues. The CDR3 reads CASSLDYLVNEQFF. The CDR3 region has the DNA TGTGCCAGCAGCTTAGATTATTTAGTGAATGAGCAGTTCTTC.

The rearrangement uses TRBV19 and TRBJ2-3, with 10 bases identical to TRBD2. Germline values: CDR1 LNHDA, CDR2 SQIVND (reference sequence). The CDR3 covers 18 residues. With 1 base clipped from V and 0 bases from J, the junction kept 7 bases outside the gene matches. The CDR3 spells CASSIGSGGSASTDTQYF. CDR3 nucleotide sequence: TGTGCCAGTAGTATAGGTAGCGGGGGGAGTGCTAGCACAGATACGCAGTATTTT.

The CDR3: CASNTGTNTQYF. In nucleotides, the CDR3 is TGTGCCAGCAACACCGGGACAAATACGCAGTATTTT. The chain combines TRBV5-4 with TRBJ2-3; TRBD1 might be the D (6 bases). The CDR3 extends over 12 amino acids. Germline V gene sequence: CDR1 SGHNT, CDR2 YYREEE (reference sequence). Trimming removed 6 bases from V and 7 bases from J, with 12 bases in between.

This rearrangement joins TRBV10-3 to TRBJ1-1, with 8 bases fitting TRBD1. Germline V gene data show CDR1 as ENHRY and CDR2 as SYGVKD. The CDR3 totals 13 residues. With V trimmed by 10 bases and J by 3 bases, 7 bases remained unmatched. This chain's CDR3 is CASGQGLDTEAFF. The CDR3 DNA reads TGTGCCAGCGGACAGGGATTAGACACTGAAGCTTTCTTT.

This clone was seen more than once but under ten times. The chain links TRBV10-1 to TRBJ2-1; 7 nucleotides align to TRBD2. Germline values: CDR1 WNHNN, CDR2 SYGVQD (reference sequence). The V segment lost 0 bases and the J segment 6 bases; nucleotides outside the gene matches: 5. The CDR3 is made up of 15 amino acids. The CDR3 region has the DNA TGCGCCAGCAGTGAGTCGGGCGGGGGAGGCAATGAGCAGTTCTTC. Residues: CASSESGGGGNEQFF.

The CDR3 DNA sequence: TGTGCCAGCAGCTCGTCGACCGGGACAGGCCTCGGGGGCTACACCTTC. Residues: CASSSSTGTGLGGYTF. The chain employs TRBV7-9 and TRBJ1-2; 8 nucleotides line up with TRBD1. The ends lost 4 bases at V and 8 bases at J; junction bases unmatched: 15. Looked up from germline, CDR1 is SEHNR and CDR2 is FQNEAQ (reference sequence). CDR3 size: 16 residues.

The chain combines TRBV30 with TRBJ1-3; D remains ambiguous. The V end was cut by 4 bases, the J end by 0 bases, with 10 bases between. CDR1 and CDR2 from the germline V gene are GTSNPN and SVGIG (reference sequence). This CDR3 has 14 amino acids. CDR3 sequence: CAWTQVFSGNTIYF. CDR3 in DNA: TGTGCCTGGACGCAGGTTTTCTCTGGAAACACCATATATTTT.

V and J are TRBV18 and TRBJ2-3; D is unresolved. The CDR3 runs 16 residues. The germline gives CDR1 KGHSH, CDR2 LQKENI. Trimming shortened V by 5 bases and J by 5 bases, and 20 bases separated the two germline ends. The CDR3 loop reads CASSTTKVGVVDTQYF. CDR3 DNA: TGTGCCAGCTCAACAACTAAGGTCGGAGTTGTAGATACGCAGTATTTT.